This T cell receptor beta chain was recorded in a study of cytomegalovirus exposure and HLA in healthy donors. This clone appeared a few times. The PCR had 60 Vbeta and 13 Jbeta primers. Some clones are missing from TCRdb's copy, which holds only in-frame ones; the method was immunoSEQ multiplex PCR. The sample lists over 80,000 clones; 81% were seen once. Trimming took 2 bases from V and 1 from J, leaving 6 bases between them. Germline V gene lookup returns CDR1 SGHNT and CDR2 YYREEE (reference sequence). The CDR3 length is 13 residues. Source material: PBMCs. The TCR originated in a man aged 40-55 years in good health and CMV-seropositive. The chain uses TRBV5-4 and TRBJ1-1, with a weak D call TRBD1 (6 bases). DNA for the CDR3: TGTGCCAGCAGCTTACAGGGGAACACTGAAGCTTTCTTT. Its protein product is CASSLQGNTEAFF.